This T cell receptor beta chain was captured in a study of Graves' ophthalmopathy and Graves' hyperthyroidism. CDR1 is MDHEN and CDR2 is SYDVKM in the germline V gene. CDR3 size: 13 residues. V gave up 4 bases and J gave up 4 bases, with 11 bases separating them. This clonotype was observed at least ten times. RNA transcripts yielded amplified TCR beta CDR3 regions. Scientists carried out first-round RT-PCR using HTBI primers and then a second-round multiplex PCR. Using its own MiXCR run on the multiplex PCR reads, TCRdb lists one record per CDR3 protein. The sample has roughly 400,000 distinct CDR3 sequences, about a sixth seen once; the top ten hold roughly 2.4%. Stable hyperthyroidism referred to disease that showed no ophthalmopathy within 18 months of follow-up. Newly diagnosed hyperthyroidism donors, aged 18 to 65, duration under 2 months. Diagnosis relied on clinical symptoms, serum thyroxine, TRAb, thyroid ultrasound and orbital computed tomography.

The sequence derives from an adult woman with stable Graves' hyperthyroidism. The gene calls are TRBV28 and TRBJ2-7; tentatively, D is TRBD1 or TRBD2 (5 bases each). The sequencing input was peripheral blood. CDR3 protein: CASSYKRTYEQYF. In DNA, the CDR3 is TGTGCCAGCAGTTATAAGCGGACATACGAGCAGTACTTC.